This TCR beta chain came from a study of a mutant IDH1 vaccine in newly diagnosed glioma. Study-level information: Mean patient age was about 40 years; 62.5% were male and about 40% female. Visit V12 was conducted at week 35 as the safety follow-up. Visit V13 came later, at week 47. Former treatment meant radiotherapy, temozolomide, or both; the majority had gotten both.

Data came from immunoSEQ multiplex PCR; TCRdb stores just in-frame clones and leaves some out. The sample lists 45,000 to 60,000 clones, more than 70% occurring once. This CDR3 spans 16 amino acids. Germline V lookup: CDR1 MNHNS, CDR2 SASEGT. Trimming pared 4 bases from V and 1 base from J, leaving 14 bases between. Concerning this clone itself: Its specificity is not known.

This sample's time point: week 35, safety follow-up. A 20-mer mutant IDH1 peptide at 300 ug was injected subcutaneously with topical imiquimod. V is TRBV6-1 and J is TRBJ1-5; D not certain. This sequence was found in a middle-aged woman with glioma. The material was PBMCs, obtained from a glioma patient whose treatment included an IDH1 peptide vaccine. CDR3 in amino acids: CASSATILGSNQPQHF. In DNA, the CDR3 is TGTGCCAGCAGTGCGACCATTCTTGGAAGCAATCAGCCCCAGCATTTT.